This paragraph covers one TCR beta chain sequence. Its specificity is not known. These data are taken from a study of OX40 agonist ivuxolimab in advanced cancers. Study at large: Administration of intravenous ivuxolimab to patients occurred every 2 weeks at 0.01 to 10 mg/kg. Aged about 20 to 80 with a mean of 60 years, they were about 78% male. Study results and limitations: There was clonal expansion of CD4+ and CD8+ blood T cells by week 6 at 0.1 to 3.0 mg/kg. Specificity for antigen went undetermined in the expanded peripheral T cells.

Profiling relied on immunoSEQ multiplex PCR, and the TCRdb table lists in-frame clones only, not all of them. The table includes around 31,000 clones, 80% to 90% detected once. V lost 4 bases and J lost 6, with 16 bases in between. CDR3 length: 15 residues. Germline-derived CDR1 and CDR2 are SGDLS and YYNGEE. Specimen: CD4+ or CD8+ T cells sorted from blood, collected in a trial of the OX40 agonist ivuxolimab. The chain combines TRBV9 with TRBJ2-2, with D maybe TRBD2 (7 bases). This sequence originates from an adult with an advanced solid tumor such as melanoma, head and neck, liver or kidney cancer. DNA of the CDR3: TGTGCCAGCAGCCCGAAGGGGGGGCAGGCCGGGGAGCTGTTTTTT. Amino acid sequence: CASSPKGGQAGELFF.